This T cell receptor (beta chain) was captured in a study of response to subunit inactivated influenza vaccine. The CDR3 runs to 11 residues. The V end was cut by 7 bases, the J end by 4 bases, with 10 bases between. Looked up from germline, CDR1 is SQVTM and CDR2 is ANQGSEA. Findings of the study overall: It was the authors' suggestion that each seasonal influenza vaccination recruits few new T cells.

Each CDR3 protein gets one entry after TCRdb re-called the RT-PCR reads with MiXCR. The sample records 450,000 to 700,000 distinct CDR3 sequences, approximately 14% being singletons. Details on this clonotype: Its antigen remains unknown.

The source was PBMCs from blood, collected roughly 12 days after vaccination. The gene calls are TRBV29-1 and TRBJ1-1; D might be TRBD1 (6 bases). The TCR sequence derives from a man in his fifties who received an inactivated influenza vaccine. This chain's CDR3 is CSGKQGTEAFF. The CDR3 DNA sequence: TGCAGCGGTAAACAGGGCACTGAAGCTTTCTTT.